The 28 T cell receptor beta chains below were found in one sample sequenced in a study of read filtering for tumor transcriptome and immune sequencing. From about 0.4 ug of RNA, a library with molecular barcoded alpha/delta and beta/gamma adaptors was made. TCRdb fed the reads into MiXCR, producing one record per CDR3 protein. This table has about 46,000 distinct CDR3 sequences, around 21% appearing once. Sequences were obtained from a population of CD138-negative cells sorted from bone marrow. These receptors were taken from a donor aged 40 or over with multiple myeloma.

At least ten counts were recorded for this clonotype. The CDR3 coding sequence is TGCGCCAGCAGTCAATCCAAGGACAGGAACACTGAAGCTTTCTTT. Protein: CASSQSKDRNTEAFF. The chain links TRBV23-1 to TRBJ1-1; maybe TRBD1 (6 bases). TRBV23-1 is given ORF status, its function remaining uncertain. The CDR3 runs to 15 residues. Trimming took 0 bases from V and 1 from J, leaving 9 bases between them.

This clonotype was seen ten or more times. The chain combines TRBV12-3 or TRBV12-4 with TRBJ2-1; possibly TRBD1 for D (6 bases). This CDR3 has 13 residues. The V end was cut by 5 bases, the J end by 4 bases, with 9 bases between. The CDR3 bases are TGTGCCAGCAGTCCACAGGGTTACAATGAGCAGTTCTTC. Encoded protein: CASSPQGYNEQFF.

This clonotype was picked up many times. The J gene is TRBJ1-1, the V gene TRBV6-2 or TRBV6-3; D call uncertain. The CDR3 extends over 13 amino acids. V was trimmed by 7 bases and J by 1 base, leaving 10 bases between them. The germline gives CDR1 MNHEY, CDR2 SVGEGT. In DNA form, the CDR3 reads TGTGCCAGCACCCCAACAGAGAACACTGAAGCTTTCTTT. It encodes CASTPTENTEAFF.

This clonotype was counted ten times or more. V and J are TRBV28 and TRBJ1-5; no clear D. From germline, CDR1 is MDHEN and CDR2 SYDVKM. The ends were cut back, 8 bases at V and 2 bases at J, with 7 bases in the middle. This CDR3 is built from 12 residues. CDR3 protein: CASGSGNQPQHF. The CDR3, as DNA: TGTGCCAGCGGGTCGGGCAATCAGCCCCAGCATTTT.

This chain links TRBV7-9 with TRBJ1-3, with TRBD1 as a possible D gene (6 bases). Germline lookup yields CDR1 SEHNR and CDR2 FQNEAQ (reference sequence). Deletions cut 5 bases from V and 0 bases from J, with 20 bases between. The length of the CDR3 is 18 residues. The CDR3 coding sequence is TGTGCCAGCAGCCCAGAAGGACAGCCGCTTAGCTCTGGAAACACCATATATTTT. This sequence encodes CASSPEGQPLSSGNTIYF.

This clonotype was picked up many times. The chain employs TRBV27 and TRBJ2-7, with 8 bases that match TRBD2. The CDR3 totals 15 residues. Germline V gives CDR1 MNHEY, CDR2 SMNVEV (reference sequence). V lost 4 bases and J lost 3; bases outside the gene matches: 8. CDR3 protein: CASSWEAGAGYEQYF. The CDR3 DNA is TGTGCCAGCAGTTGGGAAGCGGGAGCGGGCTACGAGCAGTACTTC.

The gene calls are TRBV5-4 and TRBJ2-3; 7 bases align to TRBD1. Germline values: CDR1 SGHNT, CDR2 YYREEE (reference sequence). This CDR3 region has 13 residues. J lost 1 base, V lost 6 bases, and 2 bases had no gene match. The CDR3 protein is CASNGQGTDTQYF. Here the CDR3 DNA reads TGTGCCAGCAATGGACAGGGCACAGATACGCAGTATTTT.

As concerns this clonotype: It may be a read error: a sequence one base away is much more abundant. The CDR3 carries no conserved terminal phenylalanine or tryptophan, so it likely arises from a read error. The V gene is TRBV4-1, the J gene TRBJ2-1; 13 bases match TRBD2. The germline V gene encodes CDR1 MGHRA and CDR2 YSYEKL. J gave up 9 bases and V 1 base, and 9 bases lay outside the gene matches. This CDR3 has 17 amino acids. CDR3 residues: CASSQVGLAGVIGEQFS. The CDR3 DNA is TGCGCCAGCAGCCAAGTTGGACTAGCGGGGGTTATTGGTGAGCAGTTCTCC.

Details on this clonotype: A clone one base away is much larger, so this may be a read error. The chain carries TRBV29-1 and TRBJ2-1; 9 bases are a match to TRBD2. The V gene end was trimmed by 6 bases and the J gene end by 9 bases; junction bases not matched to a gene: 15. Germline CDR1 and CDR2: SQVTM and ANQGSEA. This CDR3 is built from 15 residues. The CDR3 protein is CSVFRTSERAFEQFF. CDR3 coding DNA: TGCAGCGTCTTCAGGACTAGCGAGAGGGCGTTTGAGCAGTTCTTC.

The sample holds many counts of this clonotype. The chain carries TRBV7-3 and TRBJ2-2; 10 nucleotides match TRBD1. The CDR3 is made up of 15 amino acids. With 4 bases clipped from V and 3 bases from J, the junction kept 2 bases outside the gene matches. The germline V gene has CDR1 SGHTA and CDR2 FQGTGA. The CDR3 region is CASSWGTGDTGELFF. The DNA for the CDR3 is TGTGCCAGCAGCTGGGGGACAGGGGACACCGGGGAGCTGTTTTTT.

In regard to this clonotype: The conserved phenylalanine or tryptophan normally closing the CDR3 is absent here, so this likely arose from a read error. V is TRBV25-1 and J is TRBJ2-5; D is perhaps TRBD1 (6 bases). The CDR3 has 17 residues. V was clipped by 2 bases and J by 5 bases, with 21 bases between them. Germline V gene data show CDR1 as MGHDK and CDR2 as SYGVNS. The CDR3 here is CASSEPERTVGVETQYY. CDR3 DNA sequence: TGTGCCAGCAGTGAACCGGAGCGGACAGTCGGGGTTGAGACCCAGTACTAC.

On this clonotype: An end of the junction does not agree with germline; a read error may underlie this. The V call is TRBV7-7, the J call TRBJ2-1; perhaps TRBD2 as D (6 bases). Germline V gives CDR1 SSHAT, CDR2 FNYEAQ (reference sequence). The CDR3 length is 15 residues. CDR3 protein: CASSRQPSAYNEQFF. CDR3 sequence (DNA): TGTGCTAGCAGCCGCCAACCTAGCGCCTACAATGAGCAGTTCTTC.

This clonotype was observed at least ten times. The CDR3 here is CSVGVETQYF. Written as DNA, the CDR3 is TGCAGCGTTGGGGTTGAGACCCAGTACTTC. The J gene is TRBJ2-5, the V gene TRBV29-1, with D hard to call. The germline V gene encodes CDR1 SQVTM and CDR2 ANQGSEA. V lost 4 bases to trimming and J lost 5 bases, with 5 bases between them. The CDR3 loop spans 10 amino acids.

In the case of this clonotype: This may come from a read error, since a much larger clone is one base off. The chain employs TRBV7-2 and TRBJ2-5, with D unresolved. The V and J ends lost 5 bases and 5 bases respectively, with 6 bases between them. CDR3 size: 11 residues. Germline values: CDR1 SGHTA, CDR2 FQGNSA. CDR3 sequence reads: CASSLDETQYF. CDR3 DNA sequence: TGTGCCAGCAGCCTTGATGAGACCCAGTACTTC.

This clonotype was found many times. The chain joins TRBV5-1 to TRBJ2-1; 7 nucleotides align to TRBD2. The CDR3 consists of 17 residues. Germline V CDR1 and CDR2: SGHRS, YFSETQ. Trimming cost V 4 bases and J 1 base; bases outside gene matches: 11. The CDR3 protein is CASSRIPSGISYNEQFF. CDR3 bases: TGCGCCAGCAGCCGAATCCCCAGCGGGATTTCCTACAATGAGCAGTTCTTC.

On this clonotype itself: A read error is possible here, since a much larger clone lies one base away. The chain couples TRBV20-1 to TRBJ2-2, with D hard to call. The CDR3 runs 14 residues. CDR1 is DFQATT and CDR2 is SNEGSKA in the germline V gene (reference sequence). CDR3 amino acids: CSARDPRNTRELFF. DNA of the CDR3: TGCAGTGCTAGAGACCCCCGAAACACCCGGGAGCTGTTTTTT.

The sample holds a few counts of this clonotype. The genes are TRBV7-2 and TRBJ2-5; TRBD2 agrees at 9 bases. This CDR3 comprises 19 residues. Germline-derived CDR1 and CDR2 are SGHTA and FQGNSA. V trimming: 6 bases; J trimming: 1 base; junction bases outside the gene matches: 18. DNA of the CDR3: TGTGCCAGCAGTTACCGACAGACGCTGGCTAGCGGGACCCAAGAGACCCAGTACTTC. Residues: CASSYRQTLASGTQETQYF. Using reference TRBV7-2 and TRBJ2-5 for the parts outside the CDR3, the full variable domain is GAGVSQSPSNKVTEKGKDVELRCDPISGHTALYWYRQSLGQGLEFLIYFQGNSAPDKSGLPSDRFSAERTGGSVSTLTIQRTQQEDSAVYLCASSYRQTLASGTQETQYFGPGTRLLVL.

This clonotype was detected ten times or more. The chain joins TRBV29-1 to TRBJ2-3; D might be TRBD1 or TRBD2, each matching 5 bases. Germline CDR1 SQVTM, CDR2 ANQGSEA. V shed 3 bases and J shed 1 base, with 11 bases lying between them. This CDR3 has 14 residues. CDR3 sequence reads: CSVDGGSGTDTQYF. The CDR3 DNA is TGCAGCGTTGATGGGGGATCTGGCACAGATACGCAGTATTTT.

This clonotype showed up many times. The chain carries TRBV20-1 and TRBJ2-3; 10 bases match TRBD2. The junction had 11 bases not matched to a gene; V was cut back by 5 bases and J by 0 bases. This CDR3 comprises 17 residues. Germline V gene data show CDR1 as DFQATT and CDR2 as SNEGSKA (reference sequence). CDR3 DNA: TGCAGTGCTCCCCCCTCTAGCGGGAGATCTAGCACAGATACGCAGTATTTT. Residues: CSAPPSSGRSSTDTQYF.

This clonotype was seen many times. The chain carries TRBV6-2 or TRBV6-3 and TRBJ1-1; D is unresolved. V was clipped by 0 bases and J by 4 bases, with 9 bases between them. This CDR3 is built from 14 residues. Germline assignment: CDR1 MNHEY and CDR2 SVGEGT. CDR3 region: CASSYSGDPTEAFF. The DNA of the CDR3 is TGTGCCAGCAGTTACTCTGGGGATCCCACTGAAGCTTTCTTT.

This clonotype showed up many times. The chain has TRBV19 and TRBJ2-1; 7 positions match TRBD1. In germline, CDR1 is LNHDA, CDR2 SQIVND (reference sequence). V dropped 3 bases and J dropped 4; count of bases not matched to a gene: 3. The CDR3 loop spans 14 amino acids. The CDR3 sequence: CASSMGTVYNEQFF. As DNA, the CDR3 is TGTGCCAGTAGTATGGGGACAGTTTACAATGAGCAGTTCTTC.

In its sample, this clonotype was seen many times. V usage is TRBV6-5 and J usage is TRBJ2-7; 7 positions match TRBD1. The V segment lost 6 bases and the J segment 4 bases; nucleotides outside the gene matches: 6. The CDR3 is 13 residues long. Germline CDR1 MNHEY, CDR2 SVGAGI. As DNA, the CDR3 is TGTGCCAGCAGCCGGGACAGAAGGTACGAGCAGTACTTC. This gives the protein CASSRDRRYEQYF.

This clonotype came up many times. The chain recombines TRBV7-9 with TRBJ1-1, with a possible D match to TRBD1 (6 bases). Germline CDR1 and CDR2: SEHNR and FQNEAQ (reference sequence). The CDR3 spans 14 residues. V lost 5 bases and J lost 4, with 14 bases in between. The CDR3 here is CASSSGGGGTEAFF. The CDR3 DNA reads TGTGCCAGCAGCAGTGGAGGGGGGGGCACTGAAGCTTTCTTT. The variable domain in full, with the rest retrieved from reference TRBV7-9 and TRBJ1-1, is DTGVSQNPRHKITKRGQNVTFRCDPISEHNRLYWYRQTLGQGPEFLTYFQNEAQLEKSRLLSDRFSAERPKGSFSTLEIQRTEQGDSAMYLCASSSGGGGTEAFFGQGTRLTVV.

In regard to this clonotype: This likely traces to a read error, being one base from a far larger clone. The V and J genes are TRBV6-2 or TRBV6-3 and TRBJ1-4; 7 bases map to TRBD1. The DNA end is a closer match to TRBJ2-3, so the J assignment may be wrong. Germline V gives CDR1 MNHEY, CDR2 SVGEGT. The CDR3 is made up of 11 amino acids. In DNA, the CDR3 is TGTGCCAGCAGTTTCCAGGGGGCGCAGTATTTT. Translation: CASSFQGAQYF.

This clonotype was counted many times. The V gene is TRBV19, the J gene TRBJ1-1; D perhaps matches TRBD1 (5 bases). This CDR3 is 14 amino acids long. Germline V CDR1 and CDR2: LNHDA, SQIVND (reference sequence). The V and J ends lost 9 bases and 1 base respectively, with 15 bases between them. CDR3 amino acids: CASALGASNTEAFF. The CDR3, as DNA: TGTGCCAGCGCCCTAGGGGCCTCGAACACTGAAGCTTTCTTT.

Concerning this clonotype: A much larger clonotype is one base distant, so this may be a read error. The CDR3 end shows no conserved phenylalanine or tryptophan, and so a read error is likely. The limits of the CDR3 on the DNA are not certain, so only TCRdb's listed CDR3 is given. The rearrangement joins TRBV7-9 to TRBJ2-3; the table's D call TRBD1 went unverified against the DNA. The CDR3 adds up to 9 amino acids, both ends counted. Germline V lookup: CDR1 SEHNR, CDR2 FQNEAQ (reference sequence). This CDR3 reads CASSLGGPL.

This clonotype has ten or more counts. The rearrangement links TRBV12-3 or TRBV12-4 to TRBJ2-3; D may be TRBD2 (6 bases). The CDR3 totals 14 residues. Trimming took 2 bases from V and 4 from J, leaving 10 bases between them. The CDR3 region has the DNA TGTGCCAGCAGTTTATCGGGGGTGGCAGATACGCAGTATTTT. It specifies CASSLSGVADTQYF.

This clonotype was counted between two and nine times. The chain has TRBV29-1 and TRBJ2-1, with 7 bases that match TRBD2. Germline assignment: CDR1 SQVTM and CDR2 ANQGSEA. Trimming removed 6 bases from V and 0 bases from J; junction bases left unmatched: 2. The CDR3 consists of 13 residues. CDR3 bases: TGCAGCGTAGCGGGAAGCTCCTACAATGAGCAGTTCTTC. The encoded protein is CSVAGSSYNEQFF.